This T cell receptor beta chain is from a study of shared clonotypes between healthy human individuals. Methods used by the authors: Junction-only immunoSEQ data arrived without quality scores, meaning filtering differed. Clones were sequenced by immunoSEQ multiplex PCR, and TCRdb holds only the in-frame ones, with some missing. Clone size and V and J calls were adopted from that table, with D and trimming inferred from the DNA. The sample carries about 2.3 million clones, roughly 92% recorded once. V was pared by 4 bases and J by 9 bases, with 11 bases between. The CDR3 consists of 13 residues. The germline V gene encodes CDR1 SGHDT and CDR2 YYEEEE. There were no recent acute infections or vaccinations among the donors, who were healthy HIV-negative adults. It was into CD45RA+ naive and CD45RA-negative memory subsets that the CD4+ cells were split. Whole-study results and caveats: It was the few donors that limited the genetic and exposure-history diversity represented.

Concerning this clone: Its antigen is unidentified.

Source material: naive CD4+ T cells from PBMCs. Subset: CD45RA+ positively selected. This receptor was obtained from a man aged 18 to 35 in good health. Some clones in this sample may be carry-over from other donors' samples. The chain employs TRBV5-6 and TRBJ1-6; D might be TRBD1 (5 bases). The CDR3 bases are TGTGCCAGCAGCAGATCCGGGGGTTCACCCCTCCACTTT. It translates to CASSRSGGSPLHF.